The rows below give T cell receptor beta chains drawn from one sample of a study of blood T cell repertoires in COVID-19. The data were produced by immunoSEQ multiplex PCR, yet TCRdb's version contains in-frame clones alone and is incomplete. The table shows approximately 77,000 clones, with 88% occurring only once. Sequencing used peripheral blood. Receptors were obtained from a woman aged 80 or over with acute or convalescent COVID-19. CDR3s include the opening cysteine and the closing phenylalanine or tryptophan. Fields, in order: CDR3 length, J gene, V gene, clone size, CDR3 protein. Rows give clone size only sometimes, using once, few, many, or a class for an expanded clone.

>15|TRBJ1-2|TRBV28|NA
CASRAPGQGDYGYTF
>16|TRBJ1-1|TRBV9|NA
CASSKGQGRGNTEAFF
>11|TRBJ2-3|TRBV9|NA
CASSNPGKRYF
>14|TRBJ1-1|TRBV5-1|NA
CASSLGGSSTEAFF
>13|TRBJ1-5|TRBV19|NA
CASMDFRDQPQHF
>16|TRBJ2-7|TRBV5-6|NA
CASSLSRTGSVSEQYF
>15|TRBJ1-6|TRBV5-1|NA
CASRLGGFDNSPLHF
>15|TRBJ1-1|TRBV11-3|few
CASSLRAGQGTEAFF
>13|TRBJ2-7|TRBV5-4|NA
CASSFSGTDEQYF
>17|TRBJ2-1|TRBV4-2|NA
CASSQEWLAGGGNEQFF
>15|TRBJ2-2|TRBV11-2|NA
CASSQGARGTGELFF
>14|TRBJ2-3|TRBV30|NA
CAWSRQKRSDTQYF
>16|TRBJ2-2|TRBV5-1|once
CASSHSGLADTGELFF
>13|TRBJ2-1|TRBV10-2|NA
CASSEWTSAEQFF
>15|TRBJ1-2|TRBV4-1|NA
CASSQVLGQGYGYTF
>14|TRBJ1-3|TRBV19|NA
CASRQGVTGNTIYF
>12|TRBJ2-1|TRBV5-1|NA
CASRAGEYEQFF
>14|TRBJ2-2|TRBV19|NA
CASSKLAMTGELFF
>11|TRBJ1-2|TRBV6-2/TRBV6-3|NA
CASSDRGGYTF
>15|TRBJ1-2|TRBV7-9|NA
CASSLARVGAYGYTF
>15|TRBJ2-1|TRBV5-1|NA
CASSPRLAGVNEQFF
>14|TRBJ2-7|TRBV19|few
CASSIAGGFYEQYF
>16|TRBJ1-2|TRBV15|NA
CATSRDLAGGTSGYTF
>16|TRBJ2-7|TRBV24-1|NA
CATSDLPGQGSYEQYF
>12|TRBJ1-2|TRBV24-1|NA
CATGLYDYGYTF
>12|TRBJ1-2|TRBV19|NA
CASFSGGGGYTF
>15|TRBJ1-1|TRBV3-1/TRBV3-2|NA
CASSQDLRRDTEAFF
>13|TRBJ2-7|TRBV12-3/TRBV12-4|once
CASRTTGAYEQYF
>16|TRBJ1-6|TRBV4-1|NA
CASSQTAESYNSPLHF
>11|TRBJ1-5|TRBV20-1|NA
CSATSGPTKHF
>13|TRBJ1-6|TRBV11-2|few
CASRPAGKSPLHF
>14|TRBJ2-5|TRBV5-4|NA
CASSPASGGETQYF
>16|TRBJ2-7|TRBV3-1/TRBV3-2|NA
CASSSRLAGIDDEQYF
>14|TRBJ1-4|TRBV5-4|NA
CASRSGQTNEKLFF
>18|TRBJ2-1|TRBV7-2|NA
CASSSRTSGGAVYNEQFF
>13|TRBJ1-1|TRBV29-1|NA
CSATGLRDTEAFF
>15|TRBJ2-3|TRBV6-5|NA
CASRTQTSGGYTQYF
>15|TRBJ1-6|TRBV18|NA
CASLKQGTGDSPLHF
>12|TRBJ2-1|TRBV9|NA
CASSVSGNEQFF